The clone carrying this T cell receptor beta chain was detected once. What it binds is not known. The sample belongs to a study of cytomegalovirus exposure and HLA in healthy donors. Overall study context: HLA-typed donors were the source of around 80 million unique TCRs, which an early data release held. Most genotyped donors, over 70% of 398, had Caucasian-associated genetic ancestry. Broader study findings: Cytomegalovirus-associated status was assigned to some 160 TCR beta chains. The authors confirmed in vitro that three CMV-associated chains were specific for CMV antigens.

V gave up 5 bases and J gave up 1 base, with 10 bases separating them. The CDR3 loop spans 14 amino acids. CDR1 is SGHTA and CDR2 is FQGTGA in the germline V gene. A multiplex PCR was run with 60 Vbeta primers and 13 Jbeta primers. Repertoires were generated with immunoSEQ multiplex PCR, while TCRdb's copy carries only in-frame clones and drops some. Among around 280,000 clones, 70% to 90% were seen once, and the ten largest hold about 2%. The chain is built from TRBV7-3 and TRBJ2-3, with unresolved D. The specimen sequenced was PBMCs. The clonotype comes from a woman under 30 in good health and CMV-seronegative. The CDR3 DNA is TGTGCCAGCAGCAGCCTAGGAGGCACAGATACGCAGTATTTT. Translation: CASSSLGGTDTQYF.